The 12 T cell receptor beta chains given below trace back to one sample, sequenced in a study of shared clonotypes between healthy human individuals. Terminally differentiated effector memory CD45RA+ cells were left out of the naive CD8 fraction, which was CD45RO-negative and positively selected for CCR7. Sequenced by immunoSEQ multiplex PCR; TCRdb stores in-frame clones only, minus some. The sample holds fewer than 850,000 clones, just over 95% seen once. Sequencing was done on a sample of naive CD8+ T cells sorted from blood. The receptors were sampled from a man aged 25-40 years in good health.

The chain combines TRBV7-9 with TRBJ2-7; D is tentatively TRBD1 or TRBD2 (5 bases each). The CDR3 has 12 amino acids. Germline-derived CDR1 and CDR2 are SEHNR and FQNEAQ (reference sequence). Between the trimmed V and J ends, which lost 6 bases and 4 bases, there was a span of 10 bases. For the CDR3, the DNA is TGTGCCAGCAGGGGGCGGGCTTACGAGCAGTACTTC. Amino acids: CASRGRAYEQYF.

CDR3 DNA sequence: TGTGCCAGCAGTGAAGTCTTGAGGACTAGCGGAATTTACGAGCAGTACTTC. Translating it yields CASSEVLRTSGIYEQYF. The chain joins TRBV28 to TRBJ2-7, with 10 bases identical to TRBD2. With V trimmed by 5 bases and J by 4 bases, 14 bases remained unmatched. The CDR3 consists of 17 residues. In germline, CDR1 is MDHEN, CDR2 SYDVKM.

The chain has TRBV9 and TRBJ2-1, with TRBD2 matching 8 bases. V was clipped by 3 bases and J by 0 bases; unmatched bases: 2. Looked up from germline, CDR1 is SGDLS and CDR2 is YYNGEE. CDR3 length equals 15 residues. CDR3: CASSGTSGSYNEQFF. DNA for the CDR3: TGTGCCAGCAGCGGAACTAGCGGCTCCTACAATGAGCAGTTCTTC.

The chain is built from TRBV4-3 and TRBJ2-7; D remains unclear. The germline V and J ends were trimmed by 0 bases and 3 bases, with 15 bases remaining between them. The CDR3 has 16 residues. The V gene's germline CDR1 is LGHNA and CDR2 YSLEER. CDR3 bases: TGCGCCAGCAGCCAAGATCATATTTCTAGAGGCTACGAGCAGTACTTC. As protein: CASSQDHISRGYEQYF.

J is TRBJ2-1 and V is TRBV12-5; D is unresolved. Deletions cut 7 bases from V and 0 bases from J, with 16 bases between. The CDR3 has 16 amino acids. Per germline, CDR1 LGHNT and CDR2 FRNRAP. CDR3 loop: CASAERHLSSYNEQFF. Written as DNA, the CDR3 is TGTGCTAGTGCCGAGAGGCATTTAAGCTCCTACAATGAGCAGTTCTTC.

This sequence joins TRBV4-1 and TRBJ2-1, with a tentative D call TRBD2 (5 bases). Trimming shortened V by 3 bases and J by 3 bases, and 18 bases separated the two germline ends. Germline V lookup: CDR1 MGHRA, CDR2 YSYEKL. CDR3 length equals 17 residues. The CDR3 reads CASSHLADTGLYNEQFF. In DNA form, the CDR3 reads TGCGCCAGCAGCCACCTAGCCGACACCGGCCTCTACAATGAGCAGTTCTTC.

The J gene is TRBJ1-5, the V gene TRBV11-2, with 8 positions matching TRBD1. The CDR3 length is 15 residues. V shed 1 base, J shed 7 bases, and the junction held 6 bases outside the gene matches. The germline CDR1 and CDR2 sequences are SGHAT and FQNNGV. The CDR3 loop reads CASSLGTGMEQPQHF. DNA for the CDR3: TGTGCCAGCAGCTTAGGGACAGGGATGGAGCAGCCCCAGCATTTT.

The DNA for the CDR3 is TGTGCCAGTGGGGACTCCTACGAATCCTACGAGCAGTACTTC. It encodes CASGDSYESYEQYF. V and J are TRBV6-1 and TRBJ2-7; a possible D gene is TRBD2 (6 bases). The CDR3 is 14 residues long. Trimming cost V 9 bases and J 1 base, with 16 bases left between them. CDR1 MNHNS and CDR2 SASEGT come from the germline V gene.

The chain has TRBV11-2 and TRBJ2-5; D is ambiguous. The CDR3 runs to 13 residues. The germline V gene encodes CDR1 SGHAT and CDR2 FQNNGV. V was pared by 0 bases and J by 5 bases, with 7 bases between. This CDR3 is CASSLEGAETQYF. Here the CDR3 DNA reads TGTGCCAGCAGCTTAGAGGGTGCGGAGACCCAGTACTTC.

This chain links TRBV7-9 with TRBJ1-2, with D possibly being TRBD1 (5 bases). This CDR3 is built from 17 residues. Germline V gives CDR1 SEHNR, CDR2 FQNEAQ (reference sequence). Trimming removed 3 bases at V and 3 bases at J, with 20 bases between. CDR3 nucleotides: TGTGCCAGCAGCTTTCAGACGGGCGGGCCCAGGGACTATGGCTACACCTTC. Translation gives CASSFQTGGPRDYGYTF. The full variable domain, with the rest looked up from reference TRBV7-9 and TRBJ1-2, is DTGVSQNPRHKITKRGQNVTFRCDPISEHNRLYWYRQTLGQGPEFLTYFQNEAQLEKSRLLSDRFSAERPKGSFSTLEIQRTEQGDSAMYLCASSFQTGGPRDYGYTFGSGTRLTVV.

Only one count was recorded for this clone. This sequence joins TRBV11-2 and TRBJ2-7; D possibly matches TRBD1 or TRBD2 (5 bases each). The CDR3 covers 13 residues. With 4 bases removed from V and 9 bases from J, the gap between germline ends came to 16 bases. The V gene's germline CDR1 is SGHAT and CDR2 FQNNGV. The CDR3 nucleotides read TGTGCCAGCAGCTCCTCCCCAACAGGAGGGCAGTACTTC. Its protein product is CASSSSPTGGQYF.

This clone was recorded once. This rearrangement joins TRBV5-5 to TRBJ2-1, with D hard to call. Germline V gives CDR1 SGHKS, CDR2 YYEKEE (reference sequence). The V end lost 4 bases, the J end lost 0 bases, and 11 bases lay between the germline ends. The CDR3 totals 15 residues. The CDR3 DNA reads as TGTGCCAGCAGCCAGACACGAAGCTCCTACAATGAGCAGTTCTTC. Translated: CASSQTRSSYNEQFF. Together with reference TRBV5-5 and TRBJ2-1, the CDR3 gives the full variable domain: DAGVTQSPTHLIKTRGQQVTLRCSPISGHKSVSWYQQVLGQGPQFIFQYYEKEERGRGNFPDRFSARQFPNYSSELNVNALLLGDSALYLCASSQTRSSYNEQFFGPGTRLTVL.